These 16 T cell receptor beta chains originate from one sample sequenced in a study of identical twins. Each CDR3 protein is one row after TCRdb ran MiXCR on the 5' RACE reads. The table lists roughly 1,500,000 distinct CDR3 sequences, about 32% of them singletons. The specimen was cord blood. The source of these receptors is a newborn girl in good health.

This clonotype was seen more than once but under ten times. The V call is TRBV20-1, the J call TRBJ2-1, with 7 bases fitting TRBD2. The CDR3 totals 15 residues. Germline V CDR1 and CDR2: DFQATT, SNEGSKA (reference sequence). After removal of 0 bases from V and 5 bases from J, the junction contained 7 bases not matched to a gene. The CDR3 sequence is CSARDAGVPHNEQFF. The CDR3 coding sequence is TGCAGTGCTAGAGATGCGGGAGTCCCCCACAATGAGCAGTTCTTC.

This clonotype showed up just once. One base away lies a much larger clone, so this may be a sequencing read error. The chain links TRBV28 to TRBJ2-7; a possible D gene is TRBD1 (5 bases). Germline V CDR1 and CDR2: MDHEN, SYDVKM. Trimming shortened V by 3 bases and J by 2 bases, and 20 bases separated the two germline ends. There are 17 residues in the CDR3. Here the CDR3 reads CASSLVQALRTPYEQYF. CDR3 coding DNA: TGTGCCAGCAGTTTGGTACAGGCCCTGAGAACCCCCTACGAGCAGTACTTC.

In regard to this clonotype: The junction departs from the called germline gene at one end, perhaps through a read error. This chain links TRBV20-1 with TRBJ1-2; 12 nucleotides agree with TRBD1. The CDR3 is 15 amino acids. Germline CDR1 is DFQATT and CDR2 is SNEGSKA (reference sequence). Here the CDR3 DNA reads TGCAGTGCTAGAGCTGGGACAGGGGGCTCTTATGGCTGCACCTTC. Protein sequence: CSARAGTGGSYGCTF.

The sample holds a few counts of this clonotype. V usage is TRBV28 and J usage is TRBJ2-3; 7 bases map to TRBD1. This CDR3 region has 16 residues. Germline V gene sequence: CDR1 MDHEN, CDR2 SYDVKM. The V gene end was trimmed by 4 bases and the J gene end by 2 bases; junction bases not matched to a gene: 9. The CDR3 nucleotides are TGTGCCAGCAGTTCCCTCCGGGACAGCCTCACAGATACGCAGTATTTT. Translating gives CASSSLRDSLTDTQYF.

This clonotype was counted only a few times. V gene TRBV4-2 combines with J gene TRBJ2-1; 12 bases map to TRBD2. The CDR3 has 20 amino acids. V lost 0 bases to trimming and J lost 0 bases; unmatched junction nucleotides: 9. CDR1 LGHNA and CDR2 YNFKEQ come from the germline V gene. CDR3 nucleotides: TGTGCCAGCAGCCAAGAGAGGTGGACTAGCGGGATAATCTCCTACAATGAGCAGTTCTTC. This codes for CASSQERWTSGIISYNEQFF.

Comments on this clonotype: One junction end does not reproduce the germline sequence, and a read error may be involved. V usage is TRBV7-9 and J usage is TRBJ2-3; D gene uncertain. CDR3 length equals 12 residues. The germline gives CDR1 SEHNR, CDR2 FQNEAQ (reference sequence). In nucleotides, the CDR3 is TGTGCCGGCAGCTTGGTCACAGATACGCAGTATTTT. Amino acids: CAGSLVTDTQYF.

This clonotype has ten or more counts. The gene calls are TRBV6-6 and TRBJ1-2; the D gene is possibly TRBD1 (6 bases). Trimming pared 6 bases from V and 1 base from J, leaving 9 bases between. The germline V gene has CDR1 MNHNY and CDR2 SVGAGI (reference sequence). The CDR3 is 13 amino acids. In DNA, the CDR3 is TGTGCCAGCAGGGACAGCTTTAACTATGGCTACACCTTC. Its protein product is CASRDSFNYGYTF.

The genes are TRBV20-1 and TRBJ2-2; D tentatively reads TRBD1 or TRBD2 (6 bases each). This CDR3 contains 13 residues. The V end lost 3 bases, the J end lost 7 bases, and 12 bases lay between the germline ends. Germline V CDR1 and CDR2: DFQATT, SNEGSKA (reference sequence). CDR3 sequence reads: CSASKGGNGELFF. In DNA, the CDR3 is TGCAGTGCTAGTAAAGGGGGGAACGGGGAGCTGTTTTTT.

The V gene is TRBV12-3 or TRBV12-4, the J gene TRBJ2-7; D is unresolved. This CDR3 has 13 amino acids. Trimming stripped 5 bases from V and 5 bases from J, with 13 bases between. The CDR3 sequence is CASSPVGSDEQYF. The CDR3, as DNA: TGTGCCAGCAGTCCAGTGGGTTCAGACGAGCAGTACTTC.

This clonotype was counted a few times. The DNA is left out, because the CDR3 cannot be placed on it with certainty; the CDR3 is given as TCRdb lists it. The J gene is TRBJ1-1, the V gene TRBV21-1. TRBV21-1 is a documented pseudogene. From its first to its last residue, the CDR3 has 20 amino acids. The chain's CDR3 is CASSKFGGGSLMRVNTEAFF.

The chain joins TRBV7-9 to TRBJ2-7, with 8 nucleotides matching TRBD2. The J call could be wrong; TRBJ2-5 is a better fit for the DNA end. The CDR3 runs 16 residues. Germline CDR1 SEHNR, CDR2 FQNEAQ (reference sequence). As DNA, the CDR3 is TGTGCCAGCAGCTCCTACTACATAGCGGGGCGGGAGACCCAGTACTTC. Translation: CASSSYYIAGRETQYF.

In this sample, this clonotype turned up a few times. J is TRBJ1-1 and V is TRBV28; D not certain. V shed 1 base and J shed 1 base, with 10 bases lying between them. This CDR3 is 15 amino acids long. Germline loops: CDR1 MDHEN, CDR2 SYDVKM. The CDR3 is CASSLFSTPNTEAFF. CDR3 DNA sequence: TGTGCCAGCAGTTTATTTTCCACACCGAACACTGAAGCTTTCTTT.

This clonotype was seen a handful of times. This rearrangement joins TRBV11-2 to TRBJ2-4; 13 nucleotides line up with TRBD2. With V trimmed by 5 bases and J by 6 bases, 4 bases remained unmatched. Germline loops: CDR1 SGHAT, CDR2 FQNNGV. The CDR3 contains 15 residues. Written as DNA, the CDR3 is TGTGCCAGCAGCAGACTAGCGGGAGGCAGAAACATTCAGTACTTC. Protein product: CASSRLAGGRNIQYF. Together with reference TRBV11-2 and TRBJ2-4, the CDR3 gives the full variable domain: EAGVAQSPRYKIIEKRQSVAFWCNPISGHATLYWYQQILGQGPKLLIQFQNNGVVDDSQLPKDRFSAERLKGVDSTLKIQPAKLEDSAVYLCASSRLAGGRNIQYFGAGTRLSVL.

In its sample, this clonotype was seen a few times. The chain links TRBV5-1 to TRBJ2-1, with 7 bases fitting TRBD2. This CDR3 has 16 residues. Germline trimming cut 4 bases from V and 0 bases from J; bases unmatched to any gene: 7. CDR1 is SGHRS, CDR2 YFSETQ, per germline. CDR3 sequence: CASSAGDSRSYNEQFF. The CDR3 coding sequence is TGCGCCAGCAGCGCGGGAGACTCCCGCTCCTACAATGAGCAGTTCTTC.

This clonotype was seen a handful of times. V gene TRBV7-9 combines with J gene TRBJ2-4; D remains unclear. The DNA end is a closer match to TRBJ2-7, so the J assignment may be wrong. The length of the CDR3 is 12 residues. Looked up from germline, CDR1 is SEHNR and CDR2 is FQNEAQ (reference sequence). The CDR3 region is CASSFNEAEQYF. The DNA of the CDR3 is TGTGCCAGCAGCTTCAATGAAGCCGAGCAGTACTTC.

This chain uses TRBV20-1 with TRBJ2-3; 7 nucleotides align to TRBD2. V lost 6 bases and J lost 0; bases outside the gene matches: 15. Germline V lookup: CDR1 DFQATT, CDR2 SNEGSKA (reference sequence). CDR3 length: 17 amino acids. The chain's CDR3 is CSAPLSSGMTSTDTQYF. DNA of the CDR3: TGCAGTGCCCCCCTTTCTAGCGGAATGACTAGCACAGATACGCAGTATTTT.